This T cell receptor (beta chain) stems from a study of blood T cell repertoires in COVID-19. Using immunoSEQ multiplex PCR, the repertoire was profiled, and TCRdb retains in-frame clones only, with some absent. The data show around 100,000 clones, approximately 90% seen once. The germline V and J ends were trimmed by 5 bases and 9 bases, with 22 bases remaining between them. Germline assignment: CDR1 SGHTA and CDR2 FQGNSA. This CDR3 contains 15 residues. The sequence derives from a human donor with active COVID-19. The donor label of this sample is uncertain. What was sequenced was peripheral blood. This chain uses TRBV7-2 with TRBJ2-5, with D maybe TRBD2 (7 bases). The CDR3 DNA reads as TGTGCCAGCAGCATTGGGGGGGCGGGTCCCAGGGCCCAGTACTTC. This sequence encodes CASSIGGAGPRAQYF.